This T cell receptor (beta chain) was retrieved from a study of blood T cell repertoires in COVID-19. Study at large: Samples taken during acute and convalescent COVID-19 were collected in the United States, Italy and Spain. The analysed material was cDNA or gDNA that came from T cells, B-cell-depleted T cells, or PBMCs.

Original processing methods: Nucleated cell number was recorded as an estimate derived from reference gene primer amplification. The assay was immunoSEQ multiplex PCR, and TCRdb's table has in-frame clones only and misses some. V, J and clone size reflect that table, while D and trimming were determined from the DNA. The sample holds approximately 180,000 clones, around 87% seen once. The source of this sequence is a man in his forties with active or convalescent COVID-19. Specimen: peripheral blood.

The CDR3, as DNA: TGCGCCAGCAGCTCTACAGGCGGTCAAGGGTACAATGAGCAGTTCTTC. Residues: CASSSTGGQGYNEQFF. V and J are TRBV5-1 and TRBJ2-1, with a possible D match to TRBD1 (5 bases). Deletions cut 3 bases from V and 4 bases from J, with 17 bases between. The CDR3 sequence is 16 residues long. The V gene's germline CDR1 is SGHRS and CDR2 YFSETQ.